This TCR beta chain was identified during a study of blood T cell repertoires in COVID-19. Study in general: Acute-phase and convalescent COVID-19 samples originated in the United States, Italy and Spain. PBMCs, B-cell-depleted T cells, or T cells provided the cDNA or gDNA that made up the material.

This CDR3 region has 13 residues. Per germline, CDR1 ENHRY and CDR2 SYGVKD. The V end was cut by 2 bases, the J end by 10 bases, with 14 bases between. Study processing details: It was from reference gene primer amplification that nucleated cell counts were estimated. Clones were read by immunoSEQ multiplex PCR, and TCRdb kept only the in-frame ones, dropping some. Clone size and the V and J calls come from that table; the DNA yielded D and trimming. The sample records approximately 330,000 clones, around nine tenths being singletons. The rearrangement joins TRBV10-3 to TRBJ1-2, with D unresolved. The source is a woman in her 50s with active or convalescent COVID-19. Sample: peripheral blood. CDR3 coding DNA: TGTGCCATCAGTGAGCTATCCGTGAGCGACTACACCTTC. This sequence encodes CAISELSVSDYTF.